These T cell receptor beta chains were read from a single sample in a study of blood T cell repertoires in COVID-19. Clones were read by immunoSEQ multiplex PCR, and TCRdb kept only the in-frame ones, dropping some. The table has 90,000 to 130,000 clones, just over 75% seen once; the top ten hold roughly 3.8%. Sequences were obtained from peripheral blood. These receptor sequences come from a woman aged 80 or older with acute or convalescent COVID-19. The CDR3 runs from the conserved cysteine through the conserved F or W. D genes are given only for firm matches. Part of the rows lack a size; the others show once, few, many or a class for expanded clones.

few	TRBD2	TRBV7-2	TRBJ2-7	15	CASILTSGSSYEQYF	TGTGCCAGCATCCTGACTAGCGGGAGCTCCTACGAGCAGTACTTC
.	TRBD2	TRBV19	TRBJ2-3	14	CASTEAGGEDTQYF	TGTGCCAGTACTGAGGCGGGAGGTGAAGATACGCAGTATTTT
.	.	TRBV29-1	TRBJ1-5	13	CSVSSRSDQPQHF	TGCAGTGTTTCTTCGCGGAGCGATCAGCCCCAGCATTTT
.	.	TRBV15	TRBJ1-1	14	CATSRSPGDTEAFF	TGTGCCACCAGCAGGTCTCCGGGGGACACTGAAGCTTTCTTT
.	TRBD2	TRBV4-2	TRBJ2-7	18	CASSQDLPRLAGSYEQYF	TGTGCCAGCAGCCAAGATCTACCGCGGCTAGCGGGGTCCTACGAGCAGTACTTC
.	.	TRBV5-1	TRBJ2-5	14	CASSPGGAQETQYF	TGCGCCAGCAGCCCTGGCGGGGCCCAAGAGACCCAGTACTTC
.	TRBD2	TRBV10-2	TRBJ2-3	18	CASSVTPGTSRYTDTQYF	TGCGCCAGCAGCGTAACCCCCGGGACTAGCCGATACACAGATACGCAGTATTTT
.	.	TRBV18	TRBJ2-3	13	CASSPPSRDTQYF	TGTGCCAGCTCACCACCCTCGAGGGATACGCAGTATTTT
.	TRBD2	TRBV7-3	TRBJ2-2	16	CASSSIGGVSTGELFF	TGTGCCAGCAGCTCAATCGGGGGGGTGAGCACCGGGGAGCTGTTTTTT
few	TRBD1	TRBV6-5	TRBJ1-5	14	CASQQGGSGQPQHF	TGTGCCAGCCAACAGGGGGGGAGTGGCCAGCCCCAGCATTTT
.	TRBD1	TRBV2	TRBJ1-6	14	CASTPGTGGRALHF	TGTGCCAGCACTCCCGGGACAGGGGGCCGGGCCCTCCACTTT
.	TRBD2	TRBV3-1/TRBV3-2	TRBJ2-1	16	CASRNGELAGANEQFF	TGTGCCAGCAGAAATGGGGAACTAGCGGGAGCCAATGAGCAGTTCTTC
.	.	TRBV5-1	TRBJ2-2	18	CASSLAAIVTANTGELFF	TGCGCCAGCAGCTTGGCCGCCATAGTGACAGCGAACACCGGGGAGCTGTTTTTT
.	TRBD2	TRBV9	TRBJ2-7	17	CASSPKRTSGRAYEQYF	TGTGCCAGCAGCCCGAAACGGACTAGCGGGAGGGCCTACGAGCAGTACTTC
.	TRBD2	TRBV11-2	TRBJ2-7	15	CASSLLAGAKYEQYF	TGTGCCAGCAGCTTACTAGCGGGGGCGAAATACGAGCAGTACTTC
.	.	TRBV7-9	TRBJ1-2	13	CASSQDSVYGYTF	TGTGCCAGCAGTCAGGACAGCGTCTATGGCTACACCTTC
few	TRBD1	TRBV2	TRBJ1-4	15	CASSTFGQGGEKLFF	TGTGCCAGCAGTACATTCGGACAGGGAGGTGAAAAACTGTTTTTT
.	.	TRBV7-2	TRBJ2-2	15	CASSPNTGDTGELFF	TGTGCCAGCAGCCCTAATACGGGGGACACCGGGGAGCTGTTTTTT
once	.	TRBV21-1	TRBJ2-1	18	CASSKVELAGGSYNEQFF	TGTGCCAGCAGCAAAGTCGAATTGGCGGGGGGTAGTTACAATGAGCAGTTCTTC
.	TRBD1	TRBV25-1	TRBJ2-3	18	CASSLTGTGIFSSDTQYF	TGTGCCAGCAGCTTAACCGGGACAGGAATTTTTTCATCAGATACGCAGTATTTT
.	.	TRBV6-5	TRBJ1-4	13	CASLRTGGEKLFF	TGTGCCAGTCTACGCACGGGGGGTGAAAAACTGTTTTTT
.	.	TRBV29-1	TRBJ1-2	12	CSVEGQVLGYTF	TGCAGCGTTGAAGGACAGGTACTCGGCTACACCTTC
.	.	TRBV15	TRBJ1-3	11	CATSSGNTIYF	TGTGCCACCAGTTCAGGAAACACCATATATTTT
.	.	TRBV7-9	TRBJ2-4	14	CASSLTGVENIQYF	TGTGCCAGCAGCTTAACGGGAGTGGAAAACATTCAGTACTTC